A selection of T cell receptor beta chains follows, all from one sample in a study of blood T cell repertoires in COVID-19. The repertoire was sequenced with immunoSEQ multiplex PCR; TCRdb's copy has only in-frame clones and lacks some. Of under 300,000 clones in the sample, 75% to 95% were seen once. Sequences were obtained from PBMCs or T cells enriched from blood (not recorded which). All receptors come from a woman in her late teens or twenties who had recovered from COVID-19. The CDR3 runs from the conserved cysteine through the conserved F or W. A D gene is named only where the DNA matches it firmly. The listing skips clone size in some rows; elsewhere it reads once, few, many or a size class.

D gene: TRBD1
clone size: few
J gene: TRBJ2-2
V gene: TRBV20-1
CDR3 protein: CSASGTGNTGELFF
CDR3 DNA: TGCAGTGCTAGTGGGACAGGGAACACCGGGGAGCTGTTTTTT

D gene: TRBD1
clone size: .
J gene: TRBJ2-4
V gene: TRBV5-1
CDR3 protein: CASTNRGLDIQYF
CDR3 DNA: TGCGCCAGCACCAACAGGGGGCTAGACATTCAGTACTTC

D gene: .
clone size: .
J gene: TRBJ2-7
V gene: TRBV6-5
CDR3 protein: CASIVGDNSYEQYF
CDR3 DNA: TGTGCCAGCATCGTAGGGGACAATTCCTACGAGCAGTACTTC

D gene: .
clone size: .
J gene: TRBJ2-7
V gene: TRBV12-3/TRBV12-4
CDR3 protein: CASSSGVDEQYF
CDR3 DNA: TGTGCCAGCAGTTCCGGGGTCGACGAGCAGTACTTC

D gene: .
clone size: .
J gene: TRBJ2-5
V gene: TRBV11-2
CDR3 protein: CASSLAAAPGVGASETQYF
CDR3 DNA: TGTGCCAGCAGCTTAGCCGCCGCTCCAGGGGTAGGAGCGTCGGAGACCCAGTACTTC

D gene: .
clone size: once
J gene: TRBJ1-4
V gene: TRBV7-9
CDR3 protein: CASSLGSGTTPNEKLFF
CDR3 DNA: TGTGCCAGCAGCTTAGGAAGTGGAACTACCCCTAATGAAAAACTGTTTTTT

D gene: TRBD1
clone size: .
J gene: TRBJ1-5
V gene: TRBV10-3
CDR3 protein: CAIKGASGNQPQHF
CDR3 DNA: TGTGCCATCAAGGGGGCTAGTGGCAATCAGCCCCAGCATTTT

D gene: .
clone size: .
J gene: TRBJ1-2
V gene: TRBV5-4
CDR3 protein: CASSFSQDYGYTF
CDR3 DNA: TGTGCCAGCAGCTTTAGTCAGGACTATGGCTACACCTTC

D gene: TRBD1
clone size: .
J gene: TRBJ1-1
V gene: TRBV27
CDR3 protein: CASSTGVVTEAFF
CDR3 DNA: TGTGCCAGCAGTACAGGGGTCGTCACTGAAGCTTTCTTT

D gene: .
clone size: .
J gene: TRBJ2-2
V gene: TRBV7-9
CDR3 protein: CASSLASSANTGELFF
CDR3 DNA: TGTGCCAGCAGCTTAGCGTCATCAGCGAACACCGGGGAGCTGTTTTTT

D gene: .
clone size: .
J gene: TRBJ2-5
V gene: TRBV7-9
CDR3 protein: CASSFGPVQETQYF
CDR3 DNA: TGTGCCAGCAGCTTTGGTCCAGTCCAAGAGACCCAGTACTTC

D gene: TRBD1
clone size: .
J gene: TRBJ2-1
V gene: TRBV5-6
CDR3 protein: CASSIGQGTYNEQFF
CDR3 DNA: TGTGCCAGCAGTATCGGACAGGGAACCTACAATGAGCAGTTCTTC

D gene: .
clone size: .
J gene: TRBJ2-3
V gene: TRBV7-9
CDR3 protein: CASSLVSNRDTQYF
CDR3 DNA: TGTGCCAGCAGCTTAGTTAGCAACCGAGATACGCAGTATTTT

D gene: .
clone size: .
J gene: TRBJ1-2
V gene: TRBV13
CDR3 protein: CASSLRGVTYGYTF
CDR3 DNA: TGTGCCAGCAGTTTACGCGGGGTTACCTATGGCTACACCTTC

D gene: .
clone size: .
J gene: TRBJ2-3
V gene: TRBV20-1
CDR3 protein: CSASRTISSDTQYF
CDR3 DNA: TGCAGTGCTAGTAGGACTATATCTTCGGATACGCAGTATTTT

D gene: .
clone size: .
J gene: TRBJ1-6
V gene: TRBV2
CDR3 protein: CASSQGRRSPLHF
CDR3 DNA: TGTGCCAGCTCACAGGGTAGGCGCTCACCCCTCCACTTT

D gene: TRBD1
clone size: .
J gene: TRBJ2-7
V gene: TRBV19
CDR3 protein: CASAGTAWPSEQYF
CDR3 DNA: TGTGCCAGTGCCGGGACAGCCTGGCCTAGCGAGCAGTACTTC

D gene: .
clone size: .
J gene: TRBJ2-1
V gene: TRBV24-1
CDR3 protein: CATSDLQGGVMNEQFF
CDR3 DNA: TGTGCCACCAGTGATTTGCAGGGGGGAGTAATGAATGAGCAGTTCTTC

D gene: TRBD2
clone size: .
J gene: TRBJ2-2
V gene: TRBV9
CDR3 protein: CASSATSVNTGELFF
CDR3 DNA: TGTGCCAGCAGCGCGACTAGCGTGAACACCGGGGAGCTGTTTTTT

D gene: .
clone size: .
J gene: TRBJ2-3
V gene: TRBV4-3
CDR3 protein: CASSRLSNGGSDTQYF
CDR3 DNA: TGCGCCAGCAGCCGCTTGTCAAACGGGGGATCAGATACGCAGTATTTT

D gene: .
clone size: once
J gene: TRBJ1-4
V gene: TRBV2
CDR3 protein: CASSREGTNEKLFF
CDR3 DNA: TGTGCCAGCAGTCGAGAGGGAACTAATGAAAAACTGTTTTTT

D gene: TRBD1
clone size: .
J gene: TRBJ1-1
V gene: TRBV29-1
CDR3 protein: CSVVRGTEAFF
CDR3 DNA: TGCAGCGTCGTCAGGGGGACTGAAGCTTTCTTT

D gene: TRBD1
clone size: .
J gene: TRBJ1-4
V gene: TRBV28
CDR3 protein: CASNAGTANEKLFF
CDR3 DNA: TGTGCCAGTAACGCCGGGACAGCTAATGAAAAACTGTTTTTT

D gene: TRBD2
clone size: .
J gene: TRBJ2-5
V gene: TRBV10-1
CDR3 protein: CASSPGTKDLETQYF
CDR3 DNA: TGCGCCAGCAGCCCCGGGACTAAGGACCTGGAGACCCAGTACTTC

D gene: .
clone size: few
J gene: TRBJ2-1
V gene: TRBV6-2/TRBV6-3
CDR3 protein: CASSYLSGNYNEQFF
CDR3 DNA: TGTGCCAGCAGTTACTTGAGCGGAAATTACAATGAGCAGTTCTTC

D gene: TRBD1
clone size: .
J gene: TRBJ2-5
V gene: TRBV28
CDR3 protein: CASRAGQGRLETQYF
CDR3 DNA: TGTGCCAGCAGGGCGGGACAGGGGAGATTGGAGACCCAGTACTTC

D gene: TRBD2
clone size: .
J gene: TRBJ2-1
V gene: TRBV2
CDR3 protein: CADGGTSGTYEQFF
CDR3 DNA: TGTGCCGACGGTGGGACTAGCGGGACCTATGAGCAGTTCTTC

D gene: TRBD1
clone size: .
J gene: TRBJ2-1
V gene: TRBV2
CDR3 protein: CATQPGQGSIEQFF
CDR3 DNA: TGTGCCACTCAACCTGGACAGGGAAGCATTGAGCAGTTCTTC

D gene: .
clone size: .
J gene: TRBJ1-3
V gene: TRBV6-1
CDR3 protein: CASSESTGVGNTIYF
CDR3 DNA: TGTGCCAGCAGTGAGTCGACAGGTGTAGGAAACACCATATATTTT

D gene: TRBD1
clone size: .
J gene: TRBJ1-3
V gene: TRBV5-6
CDR3 protein: CASSPGGQGTGNTIYF
CDR3 DNA: TGTGCCAGCAGCCCGGGGGGACAGGGAACCGGAAACACCATATATTTT

D gene: .
clone size: .
J gene: TRBJ1-5
V gene: TRBV9
CDR3 protein: CASSPDPREDQPQHF
CDR3 DNA: TGTGCCAGCAGCCCTGATCCCAGGGAAGATCAGCCCCAGCATTTT

D gene: TRBD1
clone size: .
J gene: TRBJ1-2
V gene: TRBV5-5
CDR3 protein: CASSWAGTGGYGYTF
CDR3 DNA: TGTGCCAGCAGCTGGGCCGGGACAGGGGGCTATGGCTACACCTTC

D gene: TRBD1
clone size: .
J gene: TRBJ1-1
V gene: TRBV7-3
CDR3 protein: CASSSDRSTEAFF
CDR3 DNA: TGTGCCAGCAGCTCGGACAGGAGCACTGAAGCTTTCTTT

D gene: .
clone size: once
J gene: TRBJ2-7
V gene: TRBV7-2
CDR3 protein: CASSLVTGEYEQYF
CDR3 DNA: TGTGCCAGCAGCTTAGTGACGGGGGAATACGAGCAGTACTTC

D gene: .
clone size: few
J gene: TRBJ2-4
V gene: TRBV14
CDR3 protein: CASSQDRVGNIQYF
CDR3 DNA: TGTGCCAGCAGCCAAGATAGAGTCGGAAACATTCAGTACTTC

D gene: .
clone size: .
J gene: TRBJ1-2
V gene: TRBV9
CDR3 protein: CASSVGTDYGYTF
CDR3 DNA: TGTGCCAGCAGCGTAGGGACTGATTATGGCTACACCTTC

D gene: .
clone size: .
J gene: TRBJ1-1
V gene: TRBV5-1
CDR3 protein: CASSLSLSGTEAFF
CDR3 DNA: TGCGCCAGCAGCTTGAGTCTTTCGGGTACTGAAGCTTTCTTT

D gene: .
clone size: .
J gene: TRBJ2-1
V gene: TRBV7-6
CDR3 protein: CASSRTGKVGNEQFF
CDR3 DNA: TGTGCCAGCAGCCGAACAGGGAAGGTGGGAAATGAGCAGTTCTTC

D gene: .
clone size: .
J gene: TRBJ1-1
V gene: TRBV9
CDR3 protein: CASSVTVNTEAFF
CDR3 DNA: TGTGCCAGCAGCGTCACAGTGAACACTGAAGCTTTCTTT

D gene: TRBD1
clone size: once
J gene: TRBJ1-4
V gene: TRBV18
CDR3 protein: CASSPGQGGRGEKLFF
CDR3 DNA: TGTGCCAGCTCCCCAGGACAGGGGGGTCGCGGTGAAAAACTGTTTTTT

D gene: .
clone size: .
J gene: TRBJ1-1
V gene: TRBV28
CDR3 protein: CASSLWSEVTEAFF
CDR3 DNA: TGTGCCAGCAGTTTATGGTCTGAGGTCACTGAAGCTTTCTTT

D gene: .
clone size: .
J gene: TRBJ1-1
V gene: TRBV9
CDR3 protein: CASSPRQVSTEAFF
CDR3 DNA: TGTGCCAGCAGCCCAAGACAGGTCTCCACTGAAGCTTTCTTT

D gene: .
clone size: few
J gene: TRBJ2-3
V gene: TRBV7-3
CDR3 protein: CASSFLGGDTQYF
CDR3 DNA: TGTGCCAGCAGCTTTCTAGGAGGAGATACGCAGTATTTT

D gene: .
clone size: .
J gene: TRBJ2-5
V gene: TRBV25-1
CDR3 protein: CASSETGYQETQYF
CDR3 DNA: TGTGCCAGCAGTGAAACAGGGTACCAAGAGACCCAGTACTTC

D gene: .
clone size: .
J gene: TRBJ1-2
V gene: TRBV21-1
CDR3 protein: CASSTLVGDTPHYGYTF
CDR3 DNA: TGTGCCAGCAGCACCCTTGTCGGCGACACCCCCCACTATGGCTACACCTTC

D gene: .
clone size: .
J gene: TRBJ1-5
V gene: TRBV5-1
CDR3 protein: CASSSLPNQPQHF
CDR3 DNA: TGCGCCAGCAGCAGCCTTCCGAATCAGCCCCAGCATTTT

D gene: .
clone size: .
J gene: TRBJ2-5
V gene: TRBV5-1
CDR3 protein: CASSLLTGQETQYF
CDR3 DNA: TGCGCCAGCAGCTTGCTGACGGGCCAAGAGACCCAGTACTTC

D gene: .
clone size: .
J gene: TRBJ1-1
V gene: TRBV2
CDR3 protein: CASSEQGGMNTEAFF
CDR3 DNA: TGTGCCAGCAGTGAGCAGGGAGGAATGAACACTGAAGCTTTCTTT

D gene: TRBD1
clone size: .
J gene: TRBJ1-1
V gene: TRBV9
CDR3 protein: CASSARTGNTEAFF
CDR3 DNA: TGTGCCAGCAGCGCTAGGACAGGGAACACTGAAGCTTTCTTT

D gene: .
clone size: .
J gene: TRBJ2-7
V gene: TRBV28
CDR3 protein: CASSFFTYEQYF
CDR3 DNA: TGTGCCAGCAGTTTTTTCACTTACGAGCAGTACTTC

D gene: TRBD2
clone size: .
J gene: TRBJ2-7
V gene: TRBV25-1
CDR3 protein: CASSEGGSYEQYF
CDR3 DNA: TGTGCCAGCAGTGAGGGCGGGAGCTACGAGCAGTACTTC

D gene: .
clone size: .
J gene: TRBJ1-1
V gene: TRBV18
CDR3 protein: CASSPRRGGHTEAFF
CDR3 DNA: TGTGCCAGCTCACCACGACGAGGGGGTCACACTGAAGCTTTCTTT

D gene: TRBD1
clone size: .
J gene: TRBJ1-2
V gene: TRBV6-1
CDR3 protein: CASSDWTGPNYGYTF
CDR3 DNA: TGTGCCAGCAGTGATTGGACAGGACCTAACTATGGCTACACCTTC

D gene: TRBD1
clone size: .
J gene: TRBJ2-1
V gene: TRBV28
CDR3 protein: CASSNRGSSSYNEQFF
CDR3 DNA: TGTGCCAGCAGTAACAGGGGGTCGAGCTCCTACAATGAGCAGTTCTTC

D gene: .
clone size: .
J gene: TRBJ1-1
V gene: TRBV3-1/TRBV3-2
CDR3 protein: CASSWGFTEAFF
CDR3 DNA: TGTGCCAGCAGCTGGGGCTTCACTGAAGCTTTCTTT

D gene: .
clone size: .
J gene: TRBJ2-1
V gene: TRBV5-1
CDR3 protein: CASSASVPSSYNEQFF
CDR3 DNA: TGCGCCAGCAGCGCCTCGGTTCCGAGCTCCTACAATGAGCAGTTCTTC

D gene: .
clone size: .
J gene: TRBJ1-1
V gene: TRBV19
CDR3 protein: CASSIWGGTGTEAFF
CDR3 DNA: TGTGCCAGTAGTATATGGGGGGGGACGGGCACTGAAGCTTTCTTT

D gene: .
clone size: .
J gene: TRBJ2-5
V gene: TRBV1
CDR3 protein: CTSSQDLVVGGAVGETQYF
CDR3 DNA: TGCACCAGCAGCCAAGATCTGGTCGTCGGGGGGGCCGTCGGGGAGACCCAGTACTTC

D gene: .
clone size: .
J gene: TRBJ1-5
V gene: TRBV2
CDR3 protein: CASSGEQGNQPQHF
CDR3 DNA: TGTGCCAGCAGTGGGGAGCAAGGCAATCAGCCCCAGCATTTT

D gene: TRBD2
clone size: .
J gene: TRBJ2-1
V gene: TRBV24-1
CDR3 protein: CATGRTSSQDEQFF
CDR3 DNA: TGTGCCACGGGGAGGACTAGCAGCCAGGATGAGCAGTTCTTC